This entry features one T cell receptor beta chain sequence. Per the authors' pipeline: The assay estimated nucleated cells by amplifying reference gene primers. Clones were read by immunoSEQ multiplex PCR, and TCRdb kept only the in-frame ones, dropping some. That table supplies the V and J calls and clone size; D and trimming were determined from the DNA. This table has under 300,000 clones, roughly three quarters appearing once. This sample was included in a study of blood T cell repertoires in COVID-19. Looking at the study overall: Whether acute or convalescent, the COVID-19 samples came from the United States, Italy and Spain. T cells, B-cell-depleted T cells, or PBMCs provided the cDNA or gDNA that served as material.

The germline V gene has CDR1 LNHDA and CDR2 SQIVND (reference sequence). The CDR3 is 15 residues long. Trimming removed 2 bases at V and 5 bases at J, with 15 bases between. V and J are TRBV19 and TRBJ2-5, with D tentatively TRBD1 (6 bases). The TCR sequence derives from a woman between 40 and 50 years old with active or convalescent COVID-19. Sequencing used peripheral blood. The CDR3 sequence: CASSITGIVRETQYF. The CDR3 nucleotides read TGTGCCAGTAGTATAACAGGGATAGTACGGGAGACCCAGTACTTC. Full variable domain (rest looked up from reference TRBV19 and TRBJ2-5): DGGITQSPKYLFRKEGQNVTLSCEQNLNHDAMYWYRQDPGQGLRLIYYSQIVNDFQKGDIAEGYSVSREKKESFPLTVTSAQKNPTAFYLCASSITGIVRETQYFGPGTRLLVL.